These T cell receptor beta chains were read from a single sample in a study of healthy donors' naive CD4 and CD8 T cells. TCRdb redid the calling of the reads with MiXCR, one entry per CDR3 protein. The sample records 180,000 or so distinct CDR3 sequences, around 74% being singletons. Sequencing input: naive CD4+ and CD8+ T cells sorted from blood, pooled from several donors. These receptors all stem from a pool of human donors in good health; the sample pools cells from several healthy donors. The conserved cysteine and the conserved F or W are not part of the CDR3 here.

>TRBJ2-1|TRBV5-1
ASSQGAGATDEQF
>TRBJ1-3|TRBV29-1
SVGEAYSSGNTIY
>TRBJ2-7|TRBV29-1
SVEDEAAQY
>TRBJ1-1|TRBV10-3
AIKLQVNTEAF
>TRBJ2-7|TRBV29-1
SVEMTGTRDYEQY
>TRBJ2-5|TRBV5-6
ASSLSYHRETQY
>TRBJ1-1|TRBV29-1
SASMTGNTEAF
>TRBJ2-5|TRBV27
ASRLRDRETQY
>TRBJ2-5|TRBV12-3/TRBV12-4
ASSPGTSGGDQETQY
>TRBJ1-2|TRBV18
ASSPFDNPDYGYT
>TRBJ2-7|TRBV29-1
SVEDRRGGSYEQY
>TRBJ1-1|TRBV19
ASSTGGNTEAF
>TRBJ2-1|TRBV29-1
SVPGLAGIEQF
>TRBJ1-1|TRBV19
ASSGGPLNTEAF
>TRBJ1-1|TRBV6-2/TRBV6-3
ASSYPLVSSLANTEAF
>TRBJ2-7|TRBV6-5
ASSLSGGRHEQY
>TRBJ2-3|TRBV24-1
ATSDAATRTDTQY
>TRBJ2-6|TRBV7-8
ASSPTAVLT
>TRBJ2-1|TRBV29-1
SVEPGLAGEQIFSYNEQF
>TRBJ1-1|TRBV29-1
SGNPAGTEAF
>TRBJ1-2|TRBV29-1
SVEGTPLSPNYGYT
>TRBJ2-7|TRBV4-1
ASSQEPAAGHLGYEQY
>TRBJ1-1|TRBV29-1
SVRAGPEAF
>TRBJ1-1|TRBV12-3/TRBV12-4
ASKDSLNTEAF
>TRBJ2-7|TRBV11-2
ASSLGYTEQY
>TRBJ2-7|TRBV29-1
SVATSGSNWSREQY
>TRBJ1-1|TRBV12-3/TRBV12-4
ASSLGTAEAF
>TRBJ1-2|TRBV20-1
SAREQSYGYT
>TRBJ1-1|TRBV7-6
ASNLGGGGNTEAF
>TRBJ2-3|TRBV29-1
SGAFGADTQY
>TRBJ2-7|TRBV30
ARSVRSWDRVIYEQY
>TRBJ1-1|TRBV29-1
SAKWRGTGNTEAF
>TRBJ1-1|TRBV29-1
SVGRGLGNTEAF
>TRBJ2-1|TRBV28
ASSSSGLQQF
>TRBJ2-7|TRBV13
ASSLNRAMGEQY
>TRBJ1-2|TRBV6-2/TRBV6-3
ASSQGGHGYT
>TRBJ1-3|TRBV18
ASSPPPVGNTIY
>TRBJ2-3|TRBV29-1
SVGPQGTDTQY
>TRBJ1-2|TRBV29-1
SVEGFYGYT
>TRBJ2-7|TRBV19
ASSMNPGGTLNEQY
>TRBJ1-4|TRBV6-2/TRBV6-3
ASRAPWASSEKLF
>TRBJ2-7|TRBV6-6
ASSLSGSGYEQY
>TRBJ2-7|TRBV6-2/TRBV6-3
ASSYPSPLAGDTHPYEQY
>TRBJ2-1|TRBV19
ASSIDPGTGRNEQF
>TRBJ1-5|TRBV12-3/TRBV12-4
ASSGTDRVYQPQH
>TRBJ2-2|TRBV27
ASSFLDRGQGGELF
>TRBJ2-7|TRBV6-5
ASRPRRTGLSFNYEQY
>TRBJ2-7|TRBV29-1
SVVGGTSYEQY
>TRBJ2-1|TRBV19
ASSPLAAGYNEQF
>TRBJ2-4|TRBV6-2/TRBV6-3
ASSQDRGLAKNIQY